These T cell receptor beta chains were read from a single sample in a study of TIL therapy for anti-PD-1-resistant metastatic lung cancer. The data were produced by immunoSEQ multiplex PCR, yet TCRdb's version contains in-frame clones alone and is incomplete. The sample lists over 20,000 clones; approximately 77% were seen once. Sample: tumor tissue, taken at baseline. The receptor set was obtained from a person aged 25-79 years with non-small cell lung cancer. Both conserved end residues are part of each CDR3. A D gene is named only where the DNA matches it firmly. Rows may omit the clone size; those that give it use once, few, many or a size class.

d_call j_call clone_size v_call cdr3_aa cdr3_nt
TRBD1 TRBJ2-5 - TRBV5-1 CASSGDRETQYF TGCGCCAGCAGCGGGGACAGAGAGACCCAGTACTTC
- TRBJ2-5 - TRBV5-1 CASSSDIDQETQYF TGCGCCAGCAGCTCGGACATAGACCAAGAGACCCAGTACTTC
- TRBJ1-5 - TRBV6-6 CASSYIAEGRPQHF TGTGCCAGCAGTTACATCGCAGAAGGACGACCCCAGCATTTT
- TRBJ2-7 - TRBV5-4 CASSSGQSYEQYF TGTGCCAGCAGCTCGGGACAATCCTACGAGCAGTACTTC
- TRBJ1-3 - TRBV5-1 CASSPSSGNTIYF TGCGCCAGCAGCCCCAGCTCTGGAAACACCATATATTTT
TRBD2 TRBJ2-1 few TRBV10-1 CASSDLAGAYNEQFF TGCGCCAGCAGTGACTTGGCGGGGGCCTACAATGAGCAGTTCTTC
- TRBJ2-7 few TRBV29-1 CSVATDSYEQYF TGCAGCGTTGCGACAGACTCCTACGAGCAGTACTTC
- TRBJ1-1 - TRBV5-1 CASSLEVRRDTEAFF TGCGCCAGCAGCTTGGAGGTCAGGAGGGACACTGAAGCTTTCTTT
TRBD2 TRBJ2-7 - TRBV15 CATAVLAGAPRTYEQYF TGTGCCACCGCTGTCCTAGCGGGGGCCCCACGAACCTACGAGCAGTACTTC
TRBD1 TRBJ1-1 few TRBV30 CAWSAGQLAFF TGTGCCTGGAGTGCGGGACAGCTAGCTTTCTTT
TRBD2 TRBJ2-5 - TRBV6-4 CASTGTSGTQETQYF TGTGCCAGCACCGGGACTAGCGGGACCCAAGAGACCCAGTACTTC
TRBD1 TRBJ1-6 once TRBV11-3 CASLEGARSPLHF TGTGCCAGCCTGGAGGGGGCGCGTTCACCCCTCCACTTT
- TRBJ1-5 few TRBV18 CASSPADNQPQHF TGTGCCAGCTCACCTGCAGACAATCAGCCCCAGCATTTT
TRBD1 TRBJ1-1 - TRBV6-1 CASRTGTGKGTEAFF TGTGCCAGCAGAACAGGGACAGGCAAAGGGACTGAAGCTTTCTTT
TRBD2 TRBJ2-3 - TRBV5-1 CASSLGSGWDTQYF TGCGCCAGCAGCTTGGGTAGCGGGTGGGATACGCAGTATTTT
- TRBJ2-1 - TRBV4-3 CASSQEGGGGYNEQFF TGCGCCAGCAGCCAAGAAGGGGGCGGGGGGTACAATGAGCAGTTCTTC
TRBD1 TRBJ1-5 - TRBV4-3 CASSQDLDRGHEPQHF TGCGCCAGCAGCCAAGATCTGGACAGGGGGCACGAGCCCCAGCATTTT
TRBD2 TRBJ2-1 - TRBV28 CASSPGLKRHEQFF TGTGCCAGCAGTCCGGGACTAAAACGTCATGAGCAGTTCTTC
TRBD2 TRBJ2-7 - TRBV7-2 CASSPGIAGPSYEQYF TGTGCCAGCAGCCCCGGAATAGCGGGGCCCTCCTACGAGCAGTACTTC
- TRBJ1-6 few TRBV2 CASSGDRGGVPLHF TGTGCCAGCAGCGGCGACCGGGGTGGGGTCCCCCTCCACTTT
TRBD1 TRBJ2-7 - TRBV13 CASEGQGNIEQYF TGTGCCAGCGAAGGACAGGGGAACATCGAGCAGTACTTC
- TRBJ2-1 - TRBV6-1 CASNAPGHRNEQFF TGTGCCAGCAATGCTCCGGGACATCGGAATGAGCAGTTCTTC
- TRBJ1-4 - TRBV6-1 CASSESRANEKLFF TGTGCCAGCAGTGAATCTCGGGCTAATGAAAAACTGTTTTTT
- TRBJ2-3 - TRBV27 CASSSPPQDTQYF TGTGCCAGCAGTTCGCCACCTCAGGATACGCAGTATTTT
- TRBJ1-2 - TRBV6-5 CASRENYGYTF TGTGCCAGCAGGGAGAACTATGGCTACACCTTC
- TRBJ1-2 few TRBV18 CASSPRMAGEGYGYTF TGTGCCAGCTCACCAAGGATGGCGGGGGAGGGCTATGGCTACACCTTC
TRBD1 TRBJ2-1 - TRBV10-3 CAISGQGSYNEQFF TGTGCCATCAGCGGACAGGGCTCCTACAATGAGCAGTTCTTC
TRBD2 TRBJ2-5 - TRBV7-3 CASSLRTSGVQETQYF TGTGCCAGCAGCTTACGGACTAGCGGGGTTCAAGAGACCCAGTACTTC
TRBD1 TRBJ2-2 - TRBV19 CASIVSGQGNTGELFF TGTGCCAGTATTGTATCGGGACAGGGGAACACCGGGGAGCTGTTTTTT
TRBD2 TRBJ2-3 - TRBV6-1 CASRLAGDTDTQYF TGTGCCAGCAGGTTAGCGGGGGACACAGATACGCAGTATTTT
TRBD2 TRBJ2-3 - TRBV11-3 CASSLGTGGPPDTQYF TGTGCCAGCAGCTTAGGTACGGGGGGGCCTCCAGATACGCAGTATTTT
- TRBJ2-1 - TRBV11-3 CASRNHGSDSRWYNEQFF TGTGCCAGCAGAAATCATGGTTCGGACAGCCGCTGGTACAATGAGCAGTTCTTC
TRBD1 TRBJ1-5 few TRBV6-6 CASSTGGTQPQHF TGTGCCAGCAGCACAGGGGGAACTCAGCCCCAGCATTTT
TRBD1 TRBJ1-6 - TRBV30 CAWSEQGVGTSNSPLHF TGTGCCTGGAGTGAACAGGGGGTTGGGACAAGTAATTCACCCCTCCACTTT
- TRBJ2-7 - TRBV5-5 CASSLYRDGYEQYF TGTGCCAGCAGCTTGTATAGGGATGGCTACGAGCAGTACTTC
TRBD2 TRBJ2-3 - TRBV7-3 CASSLNSGGPDTDTQYF TGTGCCAGCAGCTTAAATAGCGGGGGGCCTGACACAGATACGCAGTATTTT
- TRBJ1-1 - TRBV5-1 CASSSTDSWTEAFF TGCGCCAGCAGCTCGACCGACAGTTGGACTGAAGCTTTCTTT
- TRBJ2-1 - TRBV5-4 CASSLQGGPYNEQFF TGTGCCAGCAGCTTGCAGGGGGGGCCCTACAATGAGCAGTTCTTC
TRBD2 TRBJ2-2 - TRBV19 CASSIQGLAVTGELFF TGTGCCAGTAGTATCCAAGGACTAGCGGTAACTGGGGAGCTGTTTTTT
- TRBJ2-7 - TRBV7-9 CASSPSGSSYEQYF TGTGCCAGCAGCCCCTCGGGGAGCTCCTACGAGCAGTACTTC
- TRBJ1-1 - TRBV13 CASSLEWGMMVF TGTGCCAGCAGCTTAGAGTGGGGAATGATGGTCTTT
- TRBJ2-7 few TRBV7-3 CASSPTSLGEQYF TGTGCCAGCAGCCCAACCAGTTTAGGCGAGCAGTACTTC
- TRBJ2-7 - TRBV18 CASSHTRDHFGYEQYF TGTGCCAGCTCACACACCCGTGACCACTTCGGCTACGAGCAGTACTTC
TRBD2 TRBJ2-1 - TRBV19 CASSSGLAGLYNEQFF TGTGCCAGTAGTTCGGGACTAGCGGGCCTCTACAATGAGCAGTTCTTC
- TRBJ2-3 - TRBV7-9 CASSQRLMPPDTQYF TGTGCCAGCAGTCAAAGACTAATGCCTCCAGATACGCAGTATTTT
- TRBJ1-2 - TRBV29-1 CSVVLGVANYGYTF TGCAGCGTTGTTCTCGGAGTCGCTAACTATGGCTACACCTTC
TRBD2 TRBJ2-7 - TRBV19 CASSMVAGAYEQYF TGTGCCAGTAGTATGGTAGCGGGGGCCTACGAGCAGTACTTC
TRBD1 TRBJ2-3 - TRBV6-1 CASSARDRGTDTQYF TGTGCCAGCAGTGCCCGGGACAGGGGTACAGATACGCAGTATTTT
- TRBJ1-5 - TRBV30 CAWSKRNSNQPQHF TGTGCCTGGAGTAAGAGGAATAGCAATCAGCCCCAGCATTTT
- TRBJ1-1 - TRBV13 CASRSLGTGNTEAFF TGTGCCAGCAGATCCCTAGGGACGGGGAACACTGAAGCTTTCTTT
- TRBJ2-7 few TRBV5-1 CASSLAGTYEQYF TGCGCCAGCAGCTTGGCCGGGACCTACGAGCAGTACTTC
- TRBJ1-2 few TRBV6-1 CASSELTGHLTGGYTF TGTGCCAGCAGTGAACTGACGGGACACCTGACGGGGGGCTACACCTTC
- TRBJ2-1 - TRBV5-1 CASSLATLGNLARDEQFF TGCGCCAGCAGCTTGGCGACTTTAGGAAATCTCGCTCGCGATGAGCAGTTCTTC
TRBD1 TRBJ2-7 medium-sized TRBV7-6 CASSLVQGPTYEQYF TGTGCCAGCAGCTTAGTACAGGGGCCGACCTACGAGCAGTACTTC
TRBD2 TRBJ2-1 once TRBV2 CAINLRTGGIYNEQFF TGTGCCATTAACCTTCGGACGGGGGGGATCTACAATGAGCAGTTCTTC